This TCR beta chain was obtained from a study of blood T cell repertoires in COVID-19. Study-level information: Samples taken during acute and convalescent COVID-19 were collected in the United States, Italy and Spain. Sources were T cells, B-cell-depleted T cells, or PBMCs; the material itself was cDNA or gDNA.

This clone has only one observation. How the authors handled the data: Reference gene primer amplification yielded estimated nucleated cell counts. Libraries were prepared by immunoSEQ multiplex PCR; TCRdb keeps only in-frame clonotypes and omits some of them. That table is the source of V, J and clone size, and D and trimming were worked out from the DNA. The top ten hold approximately 1.3% of the sample, which has about 220,000 clones, about 86% seen once. Participant ages covered roughly 18 to 89 years across 24 US areas. This CDR3 comprises 18 residues. This chain uses TRBV21-1 with TRBJ2-1; TRBD1, the D gene given by the table, was not confirmed from the DNA. TRBV21-1 corresponds to a pseudogene. The TCR was taken from a woman aged 40 to 55 with acute COVID-19. The material sequenced was PBMCs or T cells enriched from blood (not recorded which). The CDR3 is CASSKSFPQGASYNEQFF. CDR3 bases: TGTGCCAGCAGCAAATCGTTCCCACAGGGGGCGAGCTACAATGAGCAGTTCTTC.